This TCR beta chain derives from a study of OX40 agonist ivuxolimab in advanced cancers. For the study at large: Prior therapy, whether anti-PD-1, anti-PD-L1 or anti-CTLA-4, was allowed, and 40% had some.

CDR3 length: 15 amino acids. J lost 4 bases, V lost 3 bases, and 5 bases had no gene match. CDR1 is SGHTA and CDR2 is FQGNSA in the germline V gene. To note about this clone: The antigen remains undetermined.

Generated by immunoSEQ multiplex PCR, the TCRdb table keeps only in-frame clones and is missing some. Altogether approximately 52,000 clones are present, nearly 85% being singletons, with the ten largest covering roughly 3.9%. General study findings and limits: Expansion of clones was among the lowest in partial responders at 0.1-3.0 mg/kg. Averaging showed that CD8+ T cells had more expanded clones than CD4+ did.

Autoimmune disease history or systemic immunosuppression excluded patients. V usage is TRBV7-2 and J usage is TRBJ1-2; TRBD1 matches at 10 bases. The material sequenced was CD4+ or CD8+ T cells sorted from blood, taken in a trial of the OX40 agonist ivuxolimab. This sequence originates from an adult with an advanced solid tumor such as melanoma, head and neck, liver or kidney cancer. The CDR3 loop is CASSLRTGGTYGYTF. The DNA for the CDR3 is TGTGCCAGCAGCTTGAGGACAGGGGGTACCTATGGCTACACCTTC.